These 8 T cell receptor beta chains share one sample of origin, sequenced in a study of beta chain features in type 1 diabetes. TCRB transcripts that were expressed got sequenced, as all of the isolated RNA had been reverse transcribed. TCRdb's copy holds only in-frame clones and misses some; the assay was immunoSEQ multiplex PCR. Here the sample spans over 120,000 clones, about 9.2% being singletons. The source material was central memory CD4+ T cells from blood. The receptors come from a man aged 18 to 30 in good health.

This clone turned up a few times. This chain connects TRBV14 to TRBJ2-5, with 11 bases fitting TRBD2. Germline V gives CDR1 SGHDN, CDR2 FVKESK. The CDR3 runs 16 residues. The J segment lost 1 base and the V segment lost 2 bases, leaving 3 bases of the junction unmatched. The DNA for the CDR3 is TGTGCCAGCAGCCAATGGGGACTAGCGGTCCAAGAGACCCAGTACTTC. It encodes CASSQWGLAVQETQYF. Using reference TRBV14 and TRBJ2-5 for the parts outside the CDR3, the full variable domain is EAGVTQFPSHSVIEKGQTVTLRCDPISGHDNLYWYRRVMGKEIKFLLHFVKESKQDESGMPNNRFLAERTGGTYSTLKVQPAELEDSGVYFCASSQWGLAVQETQYFGPGTRLLVL.

The rearrangement uses TRBV30 and TRBJ1-1; D gene uncertain. From germline, CDR1 is GTSNPN and CDR2 SVGIG (reference sequence). This CDR3 has 13 amino acids. V lost 3 bases, J lost 0 bases, and 8 bases lay in between. The CDR3 bases are TGTGCCTGGAGAACCGGTTTGAACACTGAAGCTTTCTTT. This codes for CAWRTGLNTEAFF.

This clone was recorded a few times. The rearrangement joins TRBV27 to TRBJ2-2, with D perhaps matching TRBD1 (6 bases). Germline V lookup: CDR1 MNHEY, CDR2 SMNVEV (reference sequence). CDR3 length: 13 amino acids. Trimming left V 7 bases short and J 6 bases short, with 12 bases between. The CDR3 DNA reads TGTGCCAGCACACAACAGGGTCCCGGGGAGCTGTTTTTT. Residues: CASTQQGPGELFF.

This clone showed up just a few times. V is TRBV11-2 and J is TRBJ1-2; 8 bases agree with TRBD1. Germline V gives CDR1 SGHAT, CDR2 FQNNGV. The CDR3 has 14 residues. V dropped 5 bases and J dropped 2; count of bases not matched to a gene: 4. The CDR3 DNA reads TGTGCCAGCAGCCACAGGGGGGACAACTATGGCTACACCTTC. Amino acids: CASSHRGDNYGYTF. The entire variable domain, with the rest obtained from reference TRBV11-2 and TRBJ1-2, is as follows: EAGVAQSPRYKIIEKRQSVAFWCNPISGHATLYWYQQILGQGPKLLIQFQNNGVVDDSQLPKDRFSAERLKGVDSTLKIQPAKLEDSAVYLCASSHRGDNYGYTFGSGTRLTVV.

V is TRBV6-5 and J is TRBJ1-2, with a tentative D call TRBD1 (6 bases). Trimming removed 0 bases at V and 6 bases at J, with 17 bases between. Germline V gene sequence: CDR1 MNHEY, CDR2 SVGAGI. The CDR3 has 16 amino acids. CDR3 region: CASSYSGPGGADGYTF. The CDR3 nucleotides are TGTGCCAGCAGTTACTCGGGCCCGGGGGGCGCGGATGGCTACACCTTC.

The chain has TRBV18 and TRBJ1-3, with 10 bases matching TRBD1. Germline V gene data show CDR1 as KGHSH and CDR2 as LQKENI. With V trimmed by 3 bases and J by 2 bases, 1 base remained unmatched. CDR3 length: 15 residues. The CDR3 bases are TGTGCCAGCTCACCTGACAGGGGGCCTGGAAACACCATATATTTT. Translation gives CASSPDRGPGNTIYF.

This clone has more than one count but fewer than ten. This chain's CDR3 is CASSLHRDTQETQYF. CDR3 nucleotide sequence: TGCGCCAGCAGCCTCCACCGGGACACCCAAGAGACCCAGTACTTC. The chain employs TRBV5-1 and TRBJ2-5; weak D call: TRBD1 (6 bases). Germline V gives CDR1 SGHRS, CDR2 YFSETQ. CDR3 size: 15 residues. Trimming removed 4 bases from V and 1 base from J, with 14 bases in between.

This clone was seen more than once but under ten times. CDR3 in DNA: TGTGCCAGTAGTACGGGACAGGATCATGGCTACACCTTC. Translated, it gives CASSTGQDHGYTF. V and J are TRBV19 and TRBJ1-2, with 8 bases matching TRBD1. This CDR3 comprises 13 residues. Losses at the gene ends were 4 bases for V and 6 bases for J; bases not matched to a gene: 4. Germline CDR1 is LNHDA and CDR2 is SQIVND (reference sequence).